Listed below are T cell receptor beta chains from one sample, sequenced in a study of blood T cell repertoires in COVID-19. Method: immunoSEQ multiplex PCR; TCRdb's copy keeps in-frame clones and lacks some. The data show tens of thousands of clones, approximately 80% seen once. The sequencing input was peripheral blood. The receptors derive from a man in his 70s with acute or convalescent COVID-19. The CDR3 runs from the conserved cysteine through the conserved F or W. Fields, in order: D gene, V gene, clone size, J gene, CDR3 protein, CDR3 DNA. D genes are given only for firm matches. Clone size is shown for a subset of rows, as once, few, many or a class of expanded clone.

D: TRBD1
V: TRBV7-9
size: .
J: TRBJ2-5
CDR3: CASSWGTGEETQYF
DNA: TGTGCCAGCAGCTGGGGGACAGGGGAAGAGACCCAGTACTTC

D: TRBD2
V: TRBV2
size: .
J: TRBJ2-3
CDR3: CASRGLAGITDTQYF
DNA: TGTGCCAGCAGGGGACTAGCGGGGATCACAGATACGCAGTATTTT

D: TRBD1
V: TRBV5-4
size: many
J: TRBJ2-7
CDR3: CASSLGTTGGYEQYF
DNA: TGTGCCAGCAGCTTGGGAACGACAGGGGGCTACGAGCAGTACTTC

D: TRBD2
V: TRBV19
size: .
J: TRBJ2-7
CDR3: CARLRGRVSYEQYF
DNA: TGTGCCAGACTCCGCGGGAGGGTTTCCTACGAGCAGTACTTC

D: TRBD1
V: TRBV4-1
size: .
J: TRBJ1-2
CDR3: CASSQGDSVNYGYTF
DNA: TGCGCCAGCAGCCAAGGGGACAGCGTCAACTATGGCTACACCTTC

D: TRBD2
V: TRBV6-6
size: .
J: TRBJ2-1
CDR3: CASSPTSGGAFYSEQFF
DNA: TGTGCCAGCAGTCCGACTAGCGGGGGGGCCTTCTATAGTGAGCAGTTCTTC

D: .
V: TRBV5-1
size: .
J: TRBJ1-3
CDR3: CASSFGGWEDLGNTIYF
DNA: TGCGCCAGCAGCTTTGGTGGTTGGGAGGATCTCGGAAACACCATATATTTT

D: .
V: TRBV19
size: .
J: TRBJ2-2
CDR3: CASSDIGQNTGELFF
DNA: TGTGCCAGTAGCGACATTGGACAAAACACCGGGGAGCTGTTTTTT

D: TRBD1
V: TRBV14
size: .
J: TRBJ2-5
CDR3: CASSRSGGVGTQYF
DNA: TGTGCCAGCAGCCGCTCAGGGGGCGTTGGGACCCAGTACTTC

D: TRBD1
V: TRBV7-9
size: .
J: TRBJ2-1
CDR3: CASSSKQGRSYNEQFF
DNA: TGTGCCAGCAGCTCAAAACAGGGGCGGTCCTACAATGAGCAGTTCTTC

D: TRBD2
V: TRBV10-3
size: .
J: TRBJ2-1
CDR3: CAISRGSGGAYNEQFF
DNA: TGTGCCATCAGTAGGGGGAGCGGGGGGGCCTACAATGAGCAGTTCTTC

D: .
V: TRBV6-5
size: .
J: TRBJ1-3
CDR3: CASSYSGDPGNTIYF
DNA: TGTGCCAGCAGTTACTCAGGGGATCCCGGAAACACCATATATTTT

D: .
V: TRBV6-1
size: .
J: TRBJ1-3
CDR3: CASSEAEGSGNTIYF
DNA: TGTGCCAGCAGTGAAGCAGAGGGATCCGGAAACACCATATATTTT

D: TRBD1
V: TRBV5-1
size: .
J: TRBJ1-1
CDR3: CASSPQGIGTGPMNTEAFF
DNA: TGCGCCAGCAGCCCCCAGGGTATCGGGACAGGGCCCATGAACACTGAAGCTTTCTTT

D: TRBD1
V: TRBV6-6
size: .
J: TRBJ1-4
CDR3: CASRSTGERKKLFF
DNA: TGTGCCAGCAGGTCGACAGGGGAGAGGAAAAAACTGTTTTTT

D: TRBD2
V: TRBV5-1
size: .
J: TRBJ2-1
CDR3: CASSLAPSAGGTLFSRDEQFF
DNA: TGCGCCAGCAGCTTGGCCCCCTCAGCGGGGGGGACCCTTTTTTCCAGGGATGAGCAGTTCTTC

D: .
V: TRBV6-5
size: .
J: TRBJ1-4
CDR3: CATKALGGSNEKLFF
DNA: TGTGCCACCAAGGCGCTGGGGGGTTCTAATGAAAAACTGTTTTTT

D: TRBD1
V: TRBV4-1
size: .
J: TRBJ2-7
CDR3: CASSGTGASHEQYF
DNA: TGCGCCAGCAGCGGGACAGGGGCGTCCCACGAGCAGTACTTC

D: .
V: TRBV29-1
size: few
J: TRBJ2-3
CDR3: CSALTTDTDTQYF
DNA: TGCAGCGCTTTGACTACAGACACAGATACGCAGTATTTT

D: TRBD1
V: TRBV19
size: few
J: TRBJ2-2
CDR3: CASKAQGADTGELFF
DNA: TGTGCCAGTAAAGCACAGGGGGCGGACACCGGGGAGCTGTTTTTT

D: TRBD1
V: TRBV28
size: few
J: TRBJ1-5
CDR3: CSTGKSNQPQHF
DNA: TGTTCGACAGGGAAAAGCAATCAGCCCCAGCATTTT

D: .
V: TRBV15
size: .
J: TRBJ2-3
CDR3: CATSRPLGRDTQYF
DNA: TGTGCCACCAGCAGGCCACTAGGAAGAGATACGCAGTATTTT

D: .
V: TRBV2
size: .
J: TRBJ1-1
CDR3: CASRRRETEAFF
DNA: TGTGCCAGCAGGAGGAGGGAGACTGAAGCTTTCTTT

D: TRBD2
V: TRBV20-1
size: .
J: TRBJ2-1
CDR3: CSASGTSGYNEQFF
DNA: TGCAGTGCTAGTGGGACTAGCGGGTACAATGAGCAGTTCTTC

D: TRBD2
V: TRBV9
size: .
J: TRBJ2-3
CDR3: CASVRAGGQDTQYF
DNA: TGTGCCAGCGTCCGAGCGGGGGGGCAAGATACGCAGTATTTT

D: .
V: TRBV19
size: once
J: TRBJ1-3
CDR3: CASRGRSGNTIYF
DNA: TGTGCCAGTAGGGGCCGATCTGGAAACACCATATATTTT

D: TRBD2
V: TRBV7-6
size: few
J: TRBJ2-1
CDR3: CASSIRGGSYNEQFF
DNA: TGTGCCAGCAGCATCCGCGGGGGATCCTACAATGAGCAGTTCTTC

D: TRBD1
V: TRBV19
size: once
J: TRBJ2-1
CDR3: CASSEGGPPYGQFF
DNA: TGTGCCAGTAGTGAAGGGGGCCCCCCTTATGGGCAGTTCTTC

D: .
V: TRBV18
size: .
J: TRBJ1-5
CDR3: CASSTGRVGQPQHF
DNA: TGTGCCAGCTCTACAGGGAGGGTAGGGCAGCCCCAGCATTTT